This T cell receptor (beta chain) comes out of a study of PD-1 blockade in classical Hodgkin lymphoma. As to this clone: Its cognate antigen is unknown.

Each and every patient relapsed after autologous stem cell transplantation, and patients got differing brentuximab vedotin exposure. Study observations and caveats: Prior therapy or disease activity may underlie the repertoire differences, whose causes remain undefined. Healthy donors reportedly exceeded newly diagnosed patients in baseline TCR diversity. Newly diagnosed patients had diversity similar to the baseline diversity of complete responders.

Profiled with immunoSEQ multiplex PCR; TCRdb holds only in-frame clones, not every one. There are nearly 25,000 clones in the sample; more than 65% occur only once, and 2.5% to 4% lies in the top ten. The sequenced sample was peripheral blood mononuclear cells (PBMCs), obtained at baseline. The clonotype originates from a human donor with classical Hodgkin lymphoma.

The CDR3: CASSPVLAGGYEQYF. CDR3 bases: TGTGCCAGCAGCCCCGTCCTAGCGGGGGGTTACGAGCAGTACTTC. The chain combines TRBV7-6 with TRBJ2-7; 11 bases align to TRBD2. This CDR3 is 15 amino acids long. Germline trimming cut 5 bases from V and 4 bases from J; bases unmatched to any gene: 7. Germline V gene lookup returns CDR1 SGHVS and CDR2 FNYEAQ.